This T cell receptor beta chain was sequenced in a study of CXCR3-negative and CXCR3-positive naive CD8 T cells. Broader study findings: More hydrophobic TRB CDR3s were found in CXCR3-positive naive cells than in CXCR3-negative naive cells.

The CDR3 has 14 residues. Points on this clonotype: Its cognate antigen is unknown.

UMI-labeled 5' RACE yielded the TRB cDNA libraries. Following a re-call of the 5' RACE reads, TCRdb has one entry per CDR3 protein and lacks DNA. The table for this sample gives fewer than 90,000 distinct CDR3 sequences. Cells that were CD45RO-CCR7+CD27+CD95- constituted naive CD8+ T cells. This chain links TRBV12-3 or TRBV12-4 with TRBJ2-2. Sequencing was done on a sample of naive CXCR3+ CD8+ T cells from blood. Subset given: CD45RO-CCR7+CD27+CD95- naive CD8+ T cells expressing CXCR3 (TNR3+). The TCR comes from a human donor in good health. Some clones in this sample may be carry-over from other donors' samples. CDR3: CASSPSGATGELFF.